A selection of T cell receptor beta chains follows, all from one sample in a study of T cell responses to AZD1222 COVID-19 vaccine. Produced via immunoSEQ multiplex PCR; TCRdb's table is partial and in-frame only. The table lists tens of thousands of clones, approximately 90% of them singletons. The sequenced sample was peripheral blood, obtained 28 days after the second AZD1222 dose. The receptor source for this set is an adult who received the AZD1222 COVID-19 vaccine. Both conserved end residues are part of each CDR3. The D gene is left open where the match is weak. A clone size is listed for some rows: how often the clone was seen (once, few, many), or a class if it is expanded.

clone_size | j_call | d_call | v_call | cdr3_aa | cdr3_nt
once | TRBJ2-7 | TRBD1 | TRBV2 | CAGRQGVYEQYF | TGTGCCGGACGACAGGGGGTCTACGAGCAGTACTTC
. | TRBJ2-7 | TRBD2 | TRBV4-2 | CASSHGLAGGEQYF | TGTGCCAGCAGCCACGGACTAGCGGGGGGGGAGCAGTACTTC
. | TRBJ1-2 | . | TRBV5-1 | CASSFEVGSLYGYTF | TGCGCCAGCAGCTTTGAGGTTGGCAGCTTATATGGCTACACCTTC
once | TRBJ2-5 | . | TRBV7-2 | CASSSMGTKETQYF | TGTGCCAGCAGCTCTATGGGGACAAAAGAGACCCAGTACTTC
. | TRBJ2-5 | . | TRBV28 | CASNVKETQYF | TGTGCCAGCAACGTAAAAGAGACCCAGTACTTC
once | TRBJ2-3 | . | TRBV15 | CATSSRAALAVAQYF | TGTGCCACCAGCAGTCGAGCGGCCCTAGCTGTCGCGCAGTATTTT
. | TRBJ1-2 | TRBD1 | TRBV27 | CASSPDRDYGYTF | TGTGCCAGCAGCCCGGACAGGGACTATGGCTACACCTTC
once | TRBJ1-1 | TRBD1 | TRBV6-5 | CASSWSNRGNTEAFF | TGTGCCAGCAGTTGGTCGAACAGGGGGAACACTGAAGCTTTCTTT
. | TRBJ2-1 | TRBD1 | TRBV6-5 | CASSSGTGFPDEQFF | TGTGCCAGCAGCTCCGGGACAGGGTTTCCCGATGAGCAGTTCTTC
. | TRBJ1-3 | . | TRBV9 | CASSVGIGGGNTIYF | TGTGCCAGCAGCGTAGGAATCGGGGGAGGAAACACCATATATTTT
. | TRBJ2-1 | . | TRBV5-1 | CASSLDRVGSYNEQFF | TGCGCCAGCAGCTTGGACAGGGTCGGATCCTACAATGAGCAGTTCTTC
. | TRBJ2-5 | TRBD2 | TRBV5-4 | CASSPGTSGNLETQYF | TGTGCCAGCAGCCCAGGGACTAGCGGCAACCTGGAGACCCAGTACTTC
. | TRBJ1-1 | . | TRBV3-1/TRBV3-2 | CASSQGPADTEAFF | TGTGCCAGCAGCCAGGGGCCGGCCGACACTGAAGCTTTCTTT